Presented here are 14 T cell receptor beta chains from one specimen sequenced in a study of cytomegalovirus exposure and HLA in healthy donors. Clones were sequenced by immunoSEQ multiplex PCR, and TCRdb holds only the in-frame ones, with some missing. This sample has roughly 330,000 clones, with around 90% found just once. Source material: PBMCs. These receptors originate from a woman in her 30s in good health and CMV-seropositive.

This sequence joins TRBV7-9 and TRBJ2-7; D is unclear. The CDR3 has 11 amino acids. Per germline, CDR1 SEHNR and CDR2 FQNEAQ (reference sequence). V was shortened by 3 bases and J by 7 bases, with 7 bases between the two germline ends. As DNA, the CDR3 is TGTGCCAGCAGCTTGGGTCTGGAGCAGTACTTC. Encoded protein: CASSLGLEQYF.

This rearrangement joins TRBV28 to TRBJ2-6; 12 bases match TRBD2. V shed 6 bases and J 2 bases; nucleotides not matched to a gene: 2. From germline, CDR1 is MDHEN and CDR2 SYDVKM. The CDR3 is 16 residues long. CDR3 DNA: TGTGCCAGCAGCCGACTAGCGGGGGCTGGGGCCAACGTCCTGACTTTC. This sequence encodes CASSRLAGAGANVLTF.

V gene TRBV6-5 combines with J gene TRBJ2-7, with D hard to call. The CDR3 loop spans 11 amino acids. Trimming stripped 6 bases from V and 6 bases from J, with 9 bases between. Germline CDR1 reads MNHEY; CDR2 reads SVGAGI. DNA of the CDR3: TGTGCCAGCAGCCGCGGATCCGAGCAGTACTTC. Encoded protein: CASSRGSEQYF.

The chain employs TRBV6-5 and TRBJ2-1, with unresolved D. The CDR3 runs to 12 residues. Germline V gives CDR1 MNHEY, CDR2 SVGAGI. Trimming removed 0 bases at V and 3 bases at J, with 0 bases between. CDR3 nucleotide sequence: TGTGCCAGCAGTTACTCCTACAATGAGCAGTTCTTC. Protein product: CASSYSYNEQFF.

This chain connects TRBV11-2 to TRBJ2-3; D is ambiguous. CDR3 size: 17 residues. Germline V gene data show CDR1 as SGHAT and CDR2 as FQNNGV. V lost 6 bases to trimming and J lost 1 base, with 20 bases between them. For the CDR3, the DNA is TGTGCCAGCAGGGTACCCTTTAGGGAAACTGGCACAGATACGCAGTATTTT. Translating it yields CASRVPFRETGTDTQYF.

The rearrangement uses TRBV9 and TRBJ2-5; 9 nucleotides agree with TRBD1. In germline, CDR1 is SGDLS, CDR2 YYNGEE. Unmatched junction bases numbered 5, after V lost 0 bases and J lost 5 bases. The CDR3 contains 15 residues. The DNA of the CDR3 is TGTGCCAGCAGCGTAGAAACAGGGGGCTTCGAGACCCAGTACTTC. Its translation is CASSVETGGFETQYF.

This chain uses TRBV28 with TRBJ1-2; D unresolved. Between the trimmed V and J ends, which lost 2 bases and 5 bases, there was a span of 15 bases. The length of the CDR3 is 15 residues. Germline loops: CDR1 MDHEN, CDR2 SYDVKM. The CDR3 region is CASSLLQILGYGYTF. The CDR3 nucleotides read TGTGCCAGCAGTTTACTCCAGATATTGGGGTATGGCTACACCTTC.

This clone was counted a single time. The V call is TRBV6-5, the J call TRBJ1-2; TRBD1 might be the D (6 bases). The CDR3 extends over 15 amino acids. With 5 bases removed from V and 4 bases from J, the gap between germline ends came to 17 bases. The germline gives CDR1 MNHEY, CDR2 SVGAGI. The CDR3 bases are TGTGCCAGCAGTGCGCCCGGAGGGGGATCCTATGGCTACACCTTC. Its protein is CASSAPGGGSYGYTF.

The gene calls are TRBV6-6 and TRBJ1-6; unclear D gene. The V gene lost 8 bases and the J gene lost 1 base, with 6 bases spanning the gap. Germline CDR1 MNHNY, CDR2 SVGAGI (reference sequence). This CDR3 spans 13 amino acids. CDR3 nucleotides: TGTGCCAGCTGGGGTTCCTATAATTCACCCCTCCACTTT. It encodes CASWGSYNSPLHF.

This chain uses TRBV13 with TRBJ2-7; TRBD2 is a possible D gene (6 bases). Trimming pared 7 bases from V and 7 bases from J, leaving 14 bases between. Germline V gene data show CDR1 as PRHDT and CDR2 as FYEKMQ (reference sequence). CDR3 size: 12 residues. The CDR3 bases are TGTGCCAGCAAAGTCGGGGCGGGGGAGCAGTACTTC. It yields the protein CASKVGAGEQYF.

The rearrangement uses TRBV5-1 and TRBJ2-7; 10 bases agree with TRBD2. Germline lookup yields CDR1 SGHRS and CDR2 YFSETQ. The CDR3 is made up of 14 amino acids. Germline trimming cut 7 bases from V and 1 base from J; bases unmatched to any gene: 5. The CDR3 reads CASQGLAPSYEQYF. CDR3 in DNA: TGCGCCAGCCAGGGACTAGCGCCTTCCTACGAGCAGTACTTC. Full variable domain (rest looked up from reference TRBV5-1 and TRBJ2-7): KAGVTQTPRYLIKTRGQQVTLSCSPISGHRSVSWYQQTPGQGLQFLFEYFSETQRNKGNFPGRFSGRQFSNSRSEMNVSTLELGDSALYLCASQGLAPSYEQYFGPGTRLTVT.

This chain's CDR3 is CASSVTGLQGEKLFF. In nucleotides, the CDR3 is TGTGCCAGCAGCGTAACAGGCCTTCAAGGTGAAAAACTGTTTTTT. The gene calls are TRBV7-2 and TRBJ1-4; TRBD1 is a possible D gene (5 bases). CDR1 is SGHTA, CDR2 FQGNSA, per germline. The CDR3 loop spans 15 amino acids. V was pared by 5 bases and J by 7 bases, with 17 bases between. Filled out from reference TRBV7-2 and TRBJ1-4, the complete variable domain reads GAGVSQSPSNKVTEKGKDVELRCDPISGHTALYWYRQSLGQGLEFLIYFQGNSAPDKSGLPSDRFSAERTGGSVSTLTIQRTQQEDSAVYLCASSVTGLQGEKLFFGSGTQLSVL.

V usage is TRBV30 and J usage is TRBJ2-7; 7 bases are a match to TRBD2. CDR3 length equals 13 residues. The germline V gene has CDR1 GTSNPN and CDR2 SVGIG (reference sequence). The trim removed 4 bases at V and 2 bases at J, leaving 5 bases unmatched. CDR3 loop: CAWISGPTYEQYF. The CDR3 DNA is TGTGCCTGGATTAGCGGGCCCACCTACGAGCAGTACTTC.

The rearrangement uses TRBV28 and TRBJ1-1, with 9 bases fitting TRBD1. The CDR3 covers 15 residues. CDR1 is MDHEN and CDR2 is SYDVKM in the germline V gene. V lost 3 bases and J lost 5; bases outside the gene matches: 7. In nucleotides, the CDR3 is TGTGCCAGCAGTTTTGGGACAGGGTTATATACTGAAGCTTTCTTT. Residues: CASSFGTGLYTEAFF. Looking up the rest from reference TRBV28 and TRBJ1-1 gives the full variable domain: DVKVTQSSRYLVKRTGEKVFLECVQDMDHENMFWYRQDPGLGLRLIYFSYDVKMKEKGDIPEGYSVSREKKERFSLILESASTNQTSMYLCASSFGTGLYTEAFFGQGTRLTVV.